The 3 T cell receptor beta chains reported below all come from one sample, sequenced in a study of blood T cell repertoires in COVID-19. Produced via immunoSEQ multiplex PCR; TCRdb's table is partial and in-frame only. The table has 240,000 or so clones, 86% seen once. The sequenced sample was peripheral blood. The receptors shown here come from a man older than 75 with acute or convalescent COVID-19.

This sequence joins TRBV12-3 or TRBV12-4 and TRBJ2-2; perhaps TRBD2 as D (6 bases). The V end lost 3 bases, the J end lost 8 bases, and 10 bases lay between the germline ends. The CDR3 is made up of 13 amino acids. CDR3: CASSFAAGGELFF. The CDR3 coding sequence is TGTGCCAGCAGTTTTGCGGCGGGAGGGGAGCTGTTTTTT.

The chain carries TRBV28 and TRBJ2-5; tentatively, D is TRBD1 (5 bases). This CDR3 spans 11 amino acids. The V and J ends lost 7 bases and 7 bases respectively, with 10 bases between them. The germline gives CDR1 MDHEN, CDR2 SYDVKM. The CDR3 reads CASNDRGTQYF. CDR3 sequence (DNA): TGTGCCAGCAACGATAGGGGGACCCAGTACTTC.

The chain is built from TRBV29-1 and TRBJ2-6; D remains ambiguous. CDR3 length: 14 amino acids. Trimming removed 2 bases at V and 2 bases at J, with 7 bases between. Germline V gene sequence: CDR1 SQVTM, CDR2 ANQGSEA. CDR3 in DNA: TGCAGCGTTGAACCCGTAACTGGGGCCAACGTCCTGACTTTC. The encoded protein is CSVEPVTGANVLTF.